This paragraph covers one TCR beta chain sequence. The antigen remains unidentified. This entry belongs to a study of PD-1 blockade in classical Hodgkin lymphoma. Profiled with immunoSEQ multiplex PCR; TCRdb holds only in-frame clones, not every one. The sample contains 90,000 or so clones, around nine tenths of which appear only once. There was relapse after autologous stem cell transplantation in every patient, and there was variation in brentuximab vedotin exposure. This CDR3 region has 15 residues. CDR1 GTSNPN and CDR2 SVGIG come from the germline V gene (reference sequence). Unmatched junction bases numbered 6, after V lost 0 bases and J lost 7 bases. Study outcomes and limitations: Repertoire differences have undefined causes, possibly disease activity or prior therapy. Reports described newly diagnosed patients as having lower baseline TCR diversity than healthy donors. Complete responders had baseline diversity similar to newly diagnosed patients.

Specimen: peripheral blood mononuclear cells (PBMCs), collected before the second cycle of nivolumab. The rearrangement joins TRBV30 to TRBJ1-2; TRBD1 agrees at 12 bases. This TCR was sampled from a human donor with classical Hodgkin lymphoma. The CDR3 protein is CAWSVQGTGGFGYTF. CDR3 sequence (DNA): TGTGCCTGGAGTGTACAGGGGACAGGGGGCTTTGGCTACACCTTC. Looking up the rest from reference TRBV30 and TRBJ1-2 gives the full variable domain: SQTIHQWPATLVQPVGSPLSLECTVEGTSNPNLYWYRQAAGRGLQLLFYSVGIGQISSEVPQNLSASRPQDRQFILSSKKLLLSDSGFYLCAWSVQGTGGFGYTFGSGTRLTVV.